A selection of T cell receptor beta chains follows, all from one sample in a study of blood T cell repertoires in COVID-19. TCRdb's copy holds only in-frame clones and misses some; the assay was immunoSEQ multiplex PCR. The table includes a few hundred thousand clones, more than 70% detected once. Sequenced material: peripheral blood. These receptors were obtained from a man aged 35-49 years with acute or convalescent COVID-19. The CDR3 runs from the conserved cysteine through the conserved F or W. D genes are given only for firm matches. Expanded clones are given a class, and other clones once, few, many or no size at all.

>TRBV5-1|NA|TRBJ1-1|TRBD1
TGCGCCAGCAGCCCACAGGGGGGCACTGAAGCTTTCTTT
CASSPQGGTEAFF
>TRBV19|NA|TRBJ1-5|TRBD1
TGTGCCAGTAGTATAAGGGGACAGGGGGGCAATCAGCCCCAGCATTTT
CASSIRGQGGNQPQHF
>TRBV29-1|NA|TRBJ2-7|TRBD2
TGCAGCGTTGAAGATCTTGGTAGCGGGAGTTCCGAGCAGTACTTC
CSVEDLGSGSSEQYF
>TRBV29-1|NA|TRBJ2-1|TRBD2
TGCAGCGTTGAAGATACTAGCGGGATCTCCTACAATGAGCAGTTCTTC
CSVEDTSGISYNEQFF
>TRBV28|NA|TRBJ2-7|TRBD1
TGTGCCAGCAGTTCCGCCGGGACAGGGTTGGAGCAGTACTTC
CASSSAGTGLEQYF
>TRBV19|NA|TRBJ1-3|NA
TGTGCCAGTAGCCCCGGGTCCTTCGGAAACACCATATATTTT
CASSPGSFGNTIYF
>TRBV6-2/TRBV6-3|NA|TRBJ2-7|TRBD2
TGTGCCAGCAGTTATGGGACTAGCGGAACCTACGAGCAGTACTTC
CASSYGTSGTYEQYF
>TRBV5-1|NA|TRBJ2-7|TRBD1
TGCGCCAGCAGCTTGAGAGGGACAGGGGACTACGAGCAGTACTTC
CASSLRGTGDYEQYF
>TRBV20-1|NA|TRBJ1-4|NA
TGCAGTGCTCAGTGGATAGGGAGACTGTTTTTT
CSAQWIGRLFF
>TRBV27|few|TRBJ2-7|NA
TGTGCCAGCAGTTTCCAGATTAACTACGAGCAGTACTTC
CASSFQINYEQYF
>TRBV5-6|NA|TRBJ2-7|TRBD2
TGTGCCAGCAGCTTGGCCGGACTAGCGGGCTACTACGAGCAGTACTTC
CASSLAGLAGYYEQYF
>TRBV15|NA|TRBJ2-7|TRBD1
TGTGCCACCAGCAGTAGCAGGGGGTACGAGCAGTACTTC
CATSSSRGYEQYF
>TRBV19|NA|TRBJ1-2|TRBD1
TGTGCCAGTAGTGCTCGGACAGGAAGTAACTATGGCTACACCTTC
CASSARTGSNYGYTF
>TRBV6-5|few|TRBJ1-2|TRBD1
TGTGCCAGCAGTTACGTCGGTCAGGGGGGCAATGGCTACACCTTC
CASSYVGQGGNGYTF
>TRBV28|NA|TRBJ2-7|NA
TGTGCCAGCAGCGGACATCCTTTGGCCTACGAGCAGTACTTC
CASSGHPLAYEQYF
>TRBV11-2|NA|TRBJ2-5|TRBD2
TGTGCCAGCAGCTTGGGAGGGATTCTCCAAGAGACCCAGTACTTC
CASSLGGILQETQYF
>TRBV12-5|NA|TRBJ2-2|TRBD2
TGTGCTAGTGGTCTCGGGGCTAGCGGGAGTGTCGCCGGGGAGCTGTTTTTT
CASGLGASGSVAGELFF
>TRBV5-6|NA|TRBJ1-2|NA
TGTGCCAGCAGCTTGCCTTTGACAGAAGGCTATGGCTACACCTTC
CASSLPLTEGYGYTF
>TRBV25-1|NA|TRBJ1-3|NA
TGTGCCATCCCTGGACAGAGGGGTCACGAAAACACCATATATTTT
CAIPGQRGHENTIYF
>TRBV7-8|NA|TRBJ2-1|TRBD2
TGTGCCAGCAGCCCGGCGGGAGGGAGGAATGAGCAGTTCTTC
CASSPAGGRNEQFF
>TRBV6-1|once|TRBJ2-4|NA
TGTGCCAGCAGTGCCGTCAAAAACATTCAGTACTTC
CASSAVKNIQYF
>TRBV12-5|NA|TRBJ2-1|TRBD2
TGTGCTAGTGGATTAGCGGGAGCCATCTACAATGAGCAGTTCTTC
CASGLAGAIYNEQFF
>TRBV4-1|NA|TRBJ1-3|NA
TGCGCCAGCAGCGAAGTGGCAGTTACAAACACCATATATTTT
CASSEVAVTNTIYF
>TRBV7-9|many|TRBJ1-3|NA
TGTGCCAGCAGCCTGACTAATACCCGCTCCATATATTTT
CASSLTNTRSIYF
>TRBV19|NA|TRBJ1-5|NA
TGTGCCAGTAGTATCCAGGGATCTTATAGCAATCAGCCCCAGCATTTT
CASSIQGSYSNQPQHF
>TRBV5-5|NA|TRBJ2-3|NA
TGTGCCAGCAGCTTGTCGCCCCGCGGGATAAATACGCAGTATTTT
CASSLSPRGINTQYF
>TRBV7-9|NA|TRBJ2-1|TRBD2
TGTGCCAGCAGCTTAGCGGGGCGGGGGAGATTAGGTGAGCAGTTCTTC
CASSLAGRGRLGEQFF
>TRBV27|few|TRBJ1-1|NA
TGTGCCAGCAGTTTCCGCAGGAACACTGAAGCTTTCTTT
CASSFRRNTEAFF
>TRBV7-8|NA|TRBJ2-1|TRBD2
TGTGCCAGCAGCGCCGACCTAGCGGGGAGCTACAATGAGCAGTTCTTC
CASSADLAGSYNEQFF